The T cell receptor (beta chain) under discussion was sequenced for a study of identifying expanded T cells in peripheral blood. Broader study findings: Over around two and four weeks, about 15 and 18 clones changed, versus roughly 1.1 between replicates. Variance in clone template counts between two-week samples significantly increased with total template count across all healthy donors.

This CDR3 is built from 15 residues. Germline-derived CDR1 and CDR2 are LGHNA and YSLEER. V was clipped by 1 base and J by 3 bases, with 10 bases between them. The repertoire was sequenced with immunoSEQ multiplex PCR; TCRdb's copy has only in-frame clones and lacks some. The sample lists some 72,000 clones, roughly 90% occurring once. Healthy donors had no documented immune events, such as infections, while sampled. As for this clone: Its antigen is currently unknown.

The TCR comes from a person aged 18-69 years in good health. The genes are TRBV4-3 and TRBJ2-4, with unresolved D. Sequenced material: blood. The CDR3 protein is CASSQALQIKNIQYF. CDR3 in DNA: TGCGCCAGCAGCCAAGCTTTACAGATCAAAAACATTCAGTACTTC.